This section outlines one TCR beta chain sequence together with its context. This sample is part of a study of blood T cell repertoires in COVID-19. Across the whole study: From the United States, Italy and Spain came samples of acute and convalescent COVID-19. In each case, the material was cDNA or gDNA derived from T cells, B-cell-depleted T cells, or PBMCs.

Profiled with immunoSEQ multiplex PCR; TCRdb holds only in-frame clones, not every one. This sample has tens of thousands of clones; more than 75% occur once, and the top ten carry about 14%. Trimming left V 3 bases short and J 5 bases short, with 23 bases between. Germline V lookup: CDR1 SGHNT, CDR2 YENEEA. This CDR3 region has 17 residues. The sample consisted of peripheral blood. The V gene is TRBV11-3, the J gene TRBJ2-7; D is possibly TRBD2 (7 bases). The source of this sequence is an older woman with acute or convalescent COVID-19. CDR3: CASSFSPHGGPMNEQYV. DNA for the CDR3: TGTGCCAGCAGCTTTTCCCCGCACGGGGGGCCCATGAACGAGCAGTACGTC.